One sample yielded the 21 T cell receptor beta chains listed below, sequenced in a study of blood T cell repertoires in COVID-19 (dated by TCRdb to the early 2020s). Library generation was performed with the immunoSEQ multiplex PCR assay. TCRdb carries this immuneACCESS record with in-frame sequences only. Its versions omit some clonotypes, under half of them owing to an unresolved V gene in the studies checked, with the rest unexplained. This sample is represented by roughly 140,000 clones; about 90% of them were singletons. The leading ten clones occupy about 10% of the sample. Material: peripheral blood. These receptors all come from a man aged 50 to 59 with active or convalescent COVID-19.

The chain couples TRBV5-1 to TRBJ1-2; the D gene is possibly TRBD1 (6 bases). Trimming took 4 bases from V and 4 from J, leaving 17 bases between them. The CDR3 loop spans 15 amino acids. In germline, CDR1 is SGHRS, CDR2 YFSETQ. In DNA form, the CDR3 reads TGCGCCAGCAGCCCCCCTTATGGGGGCAGCTATGGCTACACCTTC. Its translation: CASSPPYGGSYGYTF.

The chain is built from TRBV7-2 and TRBJ2-7; D unresolved. The germline V gene encodes CDR1 SGHTA and CDR2 FQGNSA. This CDR3 comprises 15 residues. Between the trimmed V and J ends, which lost 0 bases and 1 base, there was a span of 10 bases. The CDR3 DNA reads as TGTGCCAGCAGCTTAGCGGCAAAATTATCCTACGAGCAGTACTTC. This gives the protein CASSLAAKLSYEQYF.

The V and J genes are TRBV29-1 and TRBJ2-4, with D possibly matching TRBD2 (6 bases). Germline V gene lookup returns CDR1 SQVTM and CDR2 ANQGSEA. With 1 base removed from V and 3 bases from J, the gap between germline ends came to 13 bases. CDR3 length: 15 residues. CDR3 in amino acids: CSVEVRGLDKNIQYF. The DNA for the CDR3 is TGCAGCGTTGAAGTGCGGGGATTAGACAAAAACATTCAGTACTTC.

This clone came up once. The rearrangement uses TRBV4-1 and TRBJ2-2, with D possibly being TRBD2 (5 bases). The V end was cut by 0 bases, the J end by 6 bases, with 17 bases between. The CDR3 extends over 17 amino acids. The germline CDR1 and CDR2 sequences are MGHRA and YSYEKL. The CDR3: CASSQDPVSSFPGELFF. DNA for the CDR3: TGCGCCAGCAGCCAAGATCCAGTTTCTAGCTTTCCCGGGGAGCTGTTTTTT.

The chain couples TRBV5-5 to TRBJ1-4, with 7 bases that match TRBD1. Germline assignment: CDR1 SGHKS and CDR2 YYEKEE (reference sequence). There are 17 residues in the CDR3. The V segment lost 4 bases and the J segment 0 bases; nucleotides outside the gene matches: 9. CDR3 nucleotides: TGTGCCAGCAGCGCCGGGACAGCCTTTACAACTAATGAAAAACTGTTTTTT. This sequence encodes CASSAGTAFTTNEKLFF.

The chain carries TRBV27 and TRBJ1-2; TRBD1 aligns across 11 bases. V was pared by 6 bases and J by 7 bases, with 4 bases of the junction left unmatched. Germline CDR1 is MNHEY and CDR2 is SMNVEV (reference sequence). There are 13 residues in the CDR3. The chain's CDR3 is CASRGQGVFGYTF. As DNA, the CDR3 is TGTGCCAGCAGGGGACAGGGGGTTTTTGGCTACACCTTC.

The genes are TRBV29-1 and TRBJ1-3; 11 bases match TRBD1. The junction had 12 bases not matched to a gene; V was cut back by 6 bases and J by 2 bases. The CDR3 is 17 amino acids. Per the germline V gene, CDR1 is SQVTM and CDR2 is ANQGSEA. The CDR3 sequence: CSVPPGQGVLAGNTIYF. In DNA form, the CDR3 reads TGCAGCGTCCCCCCGGGACAGGGGGTATTAGCTGGAAACACCATATATTTT.

The CDR3 here is CASKKFQGGETQYF. The CDR3 DNA sequence: TGCGCCAGCAAAAAGTTCCAGGGGGGCGAGACCCAGTACTTC. The rearrangement uses TRBV5-1 and TRBJ2-5; tentative D call: TRBD1 (7 bases). Germline V gene sequence: CDR1 SGHRS, CDR2 YFSETQ. V lost 6 bases to trimming and J lost 5 bases, with 17 bases between them. The length of the CDR3 is 14 residues. The whole variable domain, filled in from reference TRBV5-1 and TRBJ2-5, reads KAGVTQTPRYLIKTRGQQVTLSCSPISGHRSVSWYQQTPGQGLQFLFEYFSETQRNKGNFPGRFSGRQFSNSRSEMNVSTLELGDSALYLCASKKFQGGETQYFGPGTRLLVL.

The chain links TRBV4-1 to TRBJ2-5, with 11 bases aligning to TRBD1. The CDR3 extends over 16 amino acids. V was pared by 3 bases and J by 5 bases, with 8 bases of the junction left unmatched. Looked up from germline, CDR1 is MGHRA and CDR2 is YSYEKL. DNA of the CDR3: TGCGCCAGCAGCCAGTCCGGGACAGGGGGTTGGGAGACCCAGTACTTC. It is translated as CASSQSGTGGWETQYF.

This rearrangement joins TRBV11-2 to TRBJ2-3; tentative D call: TRBD2 (6 bases). Trimming pared 0 bases from V and 2 bases from J, leaving 9 bases between. From germline, CDR1 is SGHAT and CDR2 FQNNGV. This CDR3 has 15 amino acids. In nucleotides, the CDR3 is TGTGCCAGCAGCTTAGACGGGGACTCCACAGATACGCAGTATTTT. Its translation is CASSLDGDSTDTQYF.

This clone was seen repeatedly, ten times or more. This chain links TRBV6-1 with TRBJ1-5; 7 bases line up with TRBD1. The V and J ends lost 1 base and 8 bases, in that order; junction bases with no gene match: 5. The CDR3 loop spans 14 amino acids. Per the germline V gene, CDR1 is MNHNS and CDR2 is SASEGT. CDR3 amino acids: CASSEGGDRKPQHF. CDR3 DNA: TGTGCCAGCAGTGAAGGGGGGGACAGAAAGCCCCAGCATTTT.

V usage is TRBV27 and J usage is TRBJ2-1; D gene unclear. V lost 2 bases to trimming and J lost 6 bases, with 14 bases between them. CDR3 length equals 15 residues. CDR1 is MNHEY, CDR2 SMNVEV, per germline (reference sequence). The CDR3 DNA is TGTGCCAGCAGTTTAAAGACAAGTCCCATCAATGAGCAGTTCTTC. It translates to CASSLKTSPINEQFF.

The chain recombines TRBV19 with TRBJ2-7; 11 bases match TRBD1. The length of the CDR3 is 14 residues. Per germline, CDR1 LNHDA and CDR2 SQIVND (reference sequence). V was pared by 3 bases and J by 3 bases, with 1 base of the junction left unmatched. This CDR3 is CASSMGTGGYEQYF. CDR3 in DNA: TGTGCCAGTAGTATGGGGACAGGGGGCTACGAGCAGTACTTC.

The rearrangement uses TRBV25-1 and TRBJ1-1; possibly TRBD1 for D (6 bases). Germline CDR1 and CDR2: MGHDK and SYGVNS. There are 13 residues in the CDR3. Trimming left V 5 bases short and J 3 bases short, with 10 bases between. The CDR3 here is CASSRGQYTEAFF. The DNA for the CDR3 is TGTGCCAGCAGTAGAGGACAGTACACTGAAGCTTTCTTT.

This chain connects TRBV19 to TRBJ2-7; perhaps TRBD2 as D (6 bases). The germline V gene has CDR1 LNHDA and CDR2 SQIVND (reference sequence). The V gene lost 4 bases and the J gene lost 1 base, with 14 bases spanning the gap. The CDR3 contains 15 residues. The CDR3 region is CASSKQRDLSYEQYF. In DNA, the CDR3 is TGTGCCAGTAGTAAACAACGGGACTTATCCTACGAGCAGTACTTC.

The sample holds a few counts of this clone. This rearrangement joins TRBV19 to TRBJ1-4; 8 positions agree with TRBD1. CDR3 length: 17 amino acids. V lost 5 bases to trimming and J lost 9 bases; unmatched junction nucleotides: 17. Looked up from germline, CDR1 is LNHDA and CDR2 is SQIVND (reference sequence). CDR3 DNA: TGTGCCAGTAGTCGAGGGGCCGCGACAGGGGATCGAAAAAAACTGTTTTTT. Translating it yields CASSRGAATGDRKKLFF.

This rearrangement joins TRBV19 to TRBJ2-1; possible D gene TRBD2, 5 bases. In germline, CDR1 is LNHDA, CDR2 SQIVND (reference sequence). CDR3 size: 11 residues. V lost 6 bases to trimming and J lost 7 bases, with 7 bases between them. CDR3 sequence reads: CASRRGNEQFF. The CDR3 DNA is TGTGCCAGTAGGAGAGGGAATGAGCAGTTCTTC.

This rearrangement joins TRBV18 to TRBJ1-3; D is unresolved. The CDR3 has 18 amino acids. Deletions cut 2 bases from V and 0 bases from J, with 17 bases between. The V gene's germline CDR1 is KGHSH and CDR2 LQKENI. The CDR3 protein is CASSPIYESSSSGNTIYF. The CDR3 nucleotides read TGTGCCAGCTCACCAATTTACGAAAGTTCTAGCTCTGGAAACACCATATATTTT.

The chain joins TRBV6-5 to TRBJ1-1; D is uncertain. V lost 7 bases and J 1 base, leaving 13 bases between the germline ends. The germline CDR1 and CDR2 sequences are MNHEY and SVGAGI. This CDR3 region has 14 residues. The CDR3 DNA follows: TGTGCCAGCAACCTCCGAGGTTGGAACACTGAAGCTTTCTTT. Its protein product is CASNLRGWNTEAFF.

The rearrangement joins TRBV28 to TRBJ1-2; D may be TRBD1 (5 bases). Germline CDR1 reads MDHEN; CDR2 reads SYDVKM. The V gene lost 5 bases and the J gene lost 4 bases, with 17 bases spanning the gap. There are 15 residues in the CDR3. The CDR3 nucleotides are TGTGCCAGCAGTCTCCAACGACAGCCAATCTATGGCTACACCTTC. Its translation is CASSLQRQPIYGYTF.

The chain couples TRBV7-6 to TRBJ1-4; 10 bases agree with TRBD1. With 6 bases clipped from V and 2 bases from J, the junction kept 6 bases outside the gene matches. Germline CDR1 reads SGHVS; CDR2 reads FNYEAQ. The CDR3 contains 16 residues. The CDR3 bases are TGTGCCAGCAGTCGGACAGGGGGGATCACTAATGAAAAACTGTTTTTT. Its protein is CASSRTGGITNEKLFF. Complete variable domain (other parts from reference TRBV7-6 and TRBJ1-4): GAGVSQSPRYKVTKRGQDVALRCDPISGHVSLYWYRQALGQGPEFLTYFNYEAQQDKSGLPNDRFSAERPEGSISTLTIQRTEQRDSAMYRCASSRTGGITNEKLFFGSGTQLSVL.